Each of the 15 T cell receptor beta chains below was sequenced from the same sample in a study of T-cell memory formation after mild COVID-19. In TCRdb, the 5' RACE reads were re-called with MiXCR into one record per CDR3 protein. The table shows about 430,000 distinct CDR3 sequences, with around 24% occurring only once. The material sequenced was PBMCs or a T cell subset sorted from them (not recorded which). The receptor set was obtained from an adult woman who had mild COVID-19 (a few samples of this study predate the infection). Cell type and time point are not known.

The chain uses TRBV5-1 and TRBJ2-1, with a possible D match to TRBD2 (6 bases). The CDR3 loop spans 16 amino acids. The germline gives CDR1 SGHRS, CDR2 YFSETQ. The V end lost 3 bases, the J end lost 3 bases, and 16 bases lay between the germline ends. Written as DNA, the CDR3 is TGCGCCAGCAGCTGGAGCCTAGCGAGAGACTACAATGAGCAGTTCTTC. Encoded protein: CASSWSLARDYNEQFF.

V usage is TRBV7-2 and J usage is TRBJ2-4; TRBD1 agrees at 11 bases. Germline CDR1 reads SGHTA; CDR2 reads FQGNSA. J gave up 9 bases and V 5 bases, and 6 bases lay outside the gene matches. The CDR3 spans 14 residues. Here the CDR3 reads CASSPGTGGGIQYF. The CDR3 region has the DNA TGTGCCAGCAGCCCCGGGACAGGGGGAGGCATTCAGTACTTC.

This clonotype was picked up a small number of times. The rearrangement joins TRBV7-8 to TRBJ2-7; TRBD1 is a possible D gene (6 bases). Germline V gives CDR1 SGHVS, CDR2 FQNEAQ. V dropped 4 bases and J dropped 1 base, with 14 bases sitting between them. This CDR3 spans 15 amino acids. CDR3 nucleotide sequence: TGTGCCAGCAGCTCGAGGGAACAGGGTTCCTACGAGCAGTACTTC. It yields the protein CASSSREQGSYEQYF.

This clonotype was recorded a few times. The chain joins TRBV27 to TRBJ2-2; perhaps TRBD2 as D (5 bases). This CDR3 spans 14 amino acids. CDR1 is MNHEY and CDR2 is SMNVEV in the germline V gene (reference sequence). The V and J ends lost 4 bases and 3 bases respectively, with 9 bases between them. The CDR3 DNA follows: TGTGCCAGCAGTTATGAGGGATACACCGGGGAGCTGTTTTTT. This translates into CASSYEGYTGELFF.

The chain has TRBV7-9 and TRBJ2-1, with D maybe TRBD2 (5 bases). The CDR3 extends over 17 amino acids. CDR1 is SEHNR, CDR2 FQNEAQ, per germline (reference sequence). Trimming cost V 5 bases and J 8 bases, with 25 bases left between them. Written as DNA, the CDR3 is TGTGCCAGCAGCCGACCGGGCGATTCTAGCTACGGCCATGAGCAGTTCTTC. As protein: CASSRPGDSSYGHEQFF.

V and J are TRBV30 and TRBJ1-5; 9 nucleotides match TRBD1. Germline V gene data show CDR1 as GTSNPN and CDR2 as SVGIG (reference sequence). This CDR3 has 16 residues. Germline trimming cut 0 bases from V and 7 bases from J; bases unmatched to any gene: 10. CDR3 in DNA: TGTGCCTGGAGTGTCTCGGGTACAGGGGGCAGACAGCCCCAGCATTTT. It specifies CAWSVSGTGGRQPQHF.

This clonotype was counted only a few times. CDR3 loop: CASSQGGTGEGGYTF. CDR3 sequence (DNA): TGTGCCAGCAGCCAAGGAGGGACAGGGGAAGGGGGCTACACCTTC. V usage is TRBV14 and J usage is TRBJ1-2; 10 nucleotides line up with TRBD1. The CDR3 is made up of 15 amino acids. With V trimmed by 1 base and J by 8 bases, 7 bases remained unmatched. Germline lookup yields CDR1 SGHDN and CDR2 FVKESK.

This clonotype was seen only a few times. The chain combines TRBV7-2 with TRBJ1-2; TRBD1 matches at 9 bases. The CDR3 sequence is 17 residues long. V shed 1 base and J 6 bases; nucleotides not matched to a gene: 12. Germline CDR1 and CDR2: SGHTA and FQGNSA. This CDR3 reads CASSLVRQGVGGHGYTF. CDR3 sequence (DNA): TGTGCCAGCAGCTTAGTCCGACAGGGGGTGGGAGGTCATGGCTACACCTTC.

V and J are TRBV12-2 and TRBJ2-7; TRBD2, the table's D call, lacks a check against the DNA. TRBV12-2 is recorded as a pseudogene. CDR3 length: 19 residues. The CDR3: CASRLGGILAGGPTYEQYF. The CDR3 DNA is TGTGCAAGTCGCTTAGGGGGAATTCTAGCGGGAGGGCCCACCTACGAGCAGTACTTC.

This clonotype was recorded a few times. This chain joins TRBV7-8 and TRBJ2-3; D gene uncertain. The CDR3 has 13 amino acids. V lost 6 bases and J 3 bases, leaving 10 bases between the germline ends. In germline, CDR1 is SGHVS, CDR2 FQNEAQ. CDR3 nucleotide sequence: TGTGCCAGCAGTTACGACCAGACAGATACGCAGTATTTT. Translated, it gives CASSYDQTDTQYF.

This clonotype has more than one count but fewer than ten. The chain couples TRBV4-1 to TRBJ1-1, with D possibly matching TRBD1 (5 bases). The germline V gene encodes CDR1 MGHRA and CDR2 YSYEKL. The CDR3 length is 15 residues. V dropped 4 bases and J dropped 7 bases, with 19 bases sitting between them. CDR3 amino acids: CASSLYSRGPYEAFF. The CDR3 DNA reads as TGCGCCAGCAGCCTATACAGCCGGGGCCCCTATGAAGCTTTCTTT.

CDR3 sequence: CASSLSNRGITGELFF. The CDR3 DNA is TGCGCCAGCAGCTTGTCCAACAGGGGTATAACCGGGGAGCTGTTTTTT. This rearrangement joins TRBV5-1 to TRBJ2-2; 7 bases match TRBD1. The germline CDR1 and CDR2 sequences are SGHRS and YFSETQ. The CDR3 length is 16 residues. The V segment lost 1 base and the J segment 5 bases; nucleotides outside the gene matches: 8.

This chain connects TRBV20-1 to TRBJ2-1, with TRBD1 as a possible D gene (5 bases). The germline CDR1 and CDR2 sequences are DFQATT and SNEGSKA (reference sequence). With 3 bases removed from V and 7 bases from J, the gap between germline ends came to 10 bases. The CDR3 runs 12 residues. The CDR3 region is CSARADSNEQFF. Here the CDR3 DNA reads TGCAGTGCTAGGGCCGACAGTAATGAGCAGTTCTTC.

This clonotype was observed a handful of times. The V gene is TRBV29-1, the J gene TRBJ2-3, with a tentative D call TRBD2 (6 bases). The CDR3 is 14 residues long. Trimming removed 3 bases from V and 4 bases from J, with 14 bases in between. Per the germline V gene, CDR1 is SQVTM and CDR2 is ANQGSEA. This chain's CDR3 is CSVDGQRAADTQYF. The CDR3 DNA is TGCAGCGTTGATGGTCAGCGGGCCGCAGATACGCAGTATTTT.

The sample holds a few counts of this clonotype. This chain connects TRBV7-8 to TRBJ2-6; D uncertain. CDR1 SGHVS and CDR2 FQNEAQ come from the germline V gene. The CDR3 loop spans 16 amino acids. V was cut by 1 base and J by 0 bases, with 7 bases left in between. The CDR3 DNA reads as TGTGCCAGCAGCTTAGAGGTGCTCTCTGGGGCCAACGTCCTGACTTTC. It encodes CASSLEVLSGANVLTF.